One sample yielded the 13 T cell receptor beta chains listed below, sequenced in a study of cytomegalovirus exposure and HLA in healthy donors. PCR primers comprised 60 Vbeta and 13 Jbeta primers. Sequencing was performed with immunoSEQ multiplex PCR; in TCRdb, only in-frame clones are kept and a portion is missing. Among roughly 34,000 clones listed, roughly 67% were seen once. The sequenced sample was PBMCs. These receptors were collected from a man in his forties in good health and CMV-seropositive.

The rearrangement uses TRBV7-9 and TRBJ2-1; 9 bases line up with TRBD1. This CDR3 is built from 16 residues. CDR1 and CDR2 (germline): SEHNR, FQNEAQ (reference sequence). The ends lost 5 bases at V and 2 bases at J; junction bases unmatched: 7. The CDR3 spells CASSNTGTGTYNEQFF. CDR3 DNA: TGTGCCAGCAGCAATACCGGGACAGGGACCTACAATGAGCAGTTCTTC.

V is TRBV19 and J is TRBJ1-2, with 8 bases identical to TRBD1. The V gene's germline CDR1 is LNHDA and CDR2 SQIVND (reference sequence). CDR3 size: 15 residues. After removal of 5 bases from V and 5 bases from J, the junction contained 10 bases not matched to a gene. The CDR3 protein is CASSAPGQGKYGYTF. In nucleotides, the CDR3 is TGTGCCAGTAGTGCTCCAGGACAGGGAAAATATGGCTACACCTTC.

This chain joins TRBV5-6 and TRBJ1-4, with 8 nucleotides matching TRBD1. V was pared by 4 bases and J by 4 bases, with 3 bases of the junction left unmatched. Germline lookup yields CDR1 SGHDT and CDR2 YYEEEE. The CDR3 is 14 amino acids. The CDR3 bases are TGTGCCAGCAGCCGGACAGGGTTTAATGAAAAACTGTTTTTT. Encoded protein: CASSRTGFNEKLFF.

The chain links TRBV5-1 to TRBJ2-3; 10 bases map to TRBD2. V dropped 7 bases and J dropped 2; count of bases not matched to a gene: 7. Germline V CDR1 and CDR2: SGHRS, YFSETQ. The CDR3 extends over 15 amino acids. The CDR3 DNA reads TGCGCCAGCGTCCTAGCGGGGGAACCCACAGATACGCAGTATTTT. This gives the protein CASVLAGEPTDTQYF.

This chain uses TRBV28 with TRBJ1-5; 10 positions match TRBD1. This CDR3 is built from 16 residues. The V segment lost 3 bases and the J segment 5 bases; nucleotides outside the gene matches: 7. The germline V gene has CDR1 MDHEN and CDR2 SYDVKM. DNA for the CDR3: TGTGCCAGCAGTTTTTGGGGACAGGGGACGGATCAGCCCCAGCATTTT. Translating it yields CASSFWGQGTDQPQHF.

The chain uses TRBV10-1 and TRBJ1-6; the D is unclear. CDR3 size: 15 residues. Trimming removed 6 bases from V and 0 bases from J, with 9 bases in between. The V gene's germline CDR1 is WNHNN and CDR2 SYGVQD (reference sequence). CDR3 protein: CASSWFSSYNSPLHF. The CDR3 region has the DNA TGCGCCAGCAGCTGGTTCAGCTCCTATAATTCACCCCTCCACTTT.

The J gene is TRBJ2-1, the V gene TRBV5-1; the match to TRBD2 covers 8 bases. The V gene end was trimmed by 2 bases and the J gene end by 4 bases; junction bases not matched to a gene: 5. The CDR3 consists of 15 residues. Looked up from germline, CDR1 is SGHRS and CDR2 is YFSETQ. The CDR3 nucleotides read TGCGCCAGCAGCTTAGGCGGGGGGTATTACAATGAGCAGTTCTTC. Translating it yields CASSLGGGYYNEQFF.

The rearrangement links TRBV7-9 to TRBJ2-7; no firm D call. Per germline, CDR1 SEHNR and CDR2 FQNEAQ (reference sequence). The CDR3 totals 12 residues. V was shortened by 6 bases and J by 2 bases, with 8 bases between the two germline ends. The CDR3, as DNA: TGTGCCAGCAGTCGACAAGCCTACGAGCAGTACTTC. Translated, it gives CASSRQAYEQYF.

This chain connects TRBV19 to TRBJ1-1; TRBD1 matches at 8 bases. With 4 bases clipped from V and 1 base from J, the junction kept 5 bases outside the gene matches. The CDR3 is made up of 15 amino acids. Germline CDR1 reads LNHDA; CDR2 reads SQIVND (reference sequence). The CDR3 spells CASSTGTGGNTEAFF. CDR3 nucleotide sequence: TGTGCCAGTAGTACGGGGACAGGCGGGAACACTGAAGCTTTCTTT.

This chain links TRBV5-4 with TRBJ1-2, with D possibly matching TRBD1 (6 bases). V gave up 4 bases and J gave up 2 bases, with 15 bases separating them. CDR3 length equals 15 residues. In germline, CDR1 is SGHNT, CDR2 YYREEE (reference sequence). This chain's CDR3 is CASSRDRTANYGYTF. The CDR3 DNA reads TGTGCCAGCAGCCGCGACCGGACAGCGAACTATGGCTACACCTTC.

The V and J genes are TRBV27 and TRBJ1-2; 7 bases are a match to TRBD1. With 5 bases clipped from V and 7 bases from J, the junction kept 10 bases outside the gene matches. From germline, CDR1 is MNHEY and CDR2 SMNVEV (reference sequence). This CDR3 region has 14 residues. The CDR3 coding sequence is TGTGCCAGCAGTATGACAGGGTTGGCTGTTGGCTACACCTTC. This gives the protein CASSMTGLAVGYTF.

The CDR3: CASSLAGQGYSPLHF. The DNA for the CDR3 is TGCGCCAGCAGCTTGGCCGGACAGGGGTATTCACCCCTCCACTTT. The chain employs TRBV5-1 and TRBJ1-6, with 9 bases aligning to TRBD1. After removal of 0 bases from V and 8 bases from J, the junction contained 3 bases not matched to a gene. Looked up from germline, CDR1 is SGHRS and CDR2 is YFSETQ. The length of the CDR3 is 15 residues.

J is TRBJ2-6 and V is TRBV4-1, with unresolved D. The CDR3 is 16 amino acids. V lost 6 bases and J 4 bases, leaving 16 bases between the germline ends. Germline CDR1 and CDR2: MGHRA and YSYEKL. The CDR3, as DNA: TGCGCCAGCAGGCTCAATTCCCGGTCGGGGGCCAACGTCCTGACTTTC. Amino acid sequence: CASRLNSRSGANVLTF.